A single sample gave rise to the 15 T cell receptor beta chains below, sequenced in a study of cytomegalovirus exposure and HLA in healthy donors. Vbeta (60) and Jbeta (13) primers were used in the PCR. The data were produced by immunoSEQ multiplex PCR, yet TCRdb's version contains in-frame clones alone and is incomplete. The table has under 150,000 clones, around 80% seen once. The sequencing input was PBMCs. These receptor sequences come from a man between 45 and 60 years old in good health and CMV-seronegative.

The rearrangement uses TRBV5-1 and TRBJ1-1, with D perhaps matching TRBD1 (5 bases). Between the trimmed V and J ends, which lost 3 bases and 8 bases, there was a span of 11 bases. CDR3 length: 12 residues. Germline V gives CDR1 SGHRS, CDR2 YFSETQ. The CDR3 sequence: CASSSVRTEAFF. For the CDR3, the DNA is TGCGCCAGCAGCTCCGTCCGGACAGAAGCTTTCTTT.

The rearrangement uses TRBV9 and TRBJ2-7, with 9 bases lining up with TRBD1. Germline V gene lookup returns CDR1 SGDLS and CDR2 YYNGEE. V was pared by 4 bases and J by 6 bases, with 11 bases of the junction left unmatched. There are 15 residues in the CDR3. CDR3 sequence: CASSTQPGQGLEQYF. In nucleotides, the CDR3 is TGTGCCAGCAGCACCCAACCGGGACAGGGTCTCGAGCAGTACTTC.

V is TRBV5-1 and J is TRBJ1-6; D is ambiguous. There are 16 residues in the CDR3. In germline, CDR1 is SGHRS, CDR2 YFSETQ. Trimming stripped 4 bases from V and 4 bases from J, with 15 bases between. The CDR3: CASSLRVSGYNSPLHF. CDR3 coding DNA: TGCGCCAGCAGCCTGCGCGTCTCAGGTTATAATTCACCCCTCCACTTT. The full variable domain, its missing parts supplied by reference TRBV5-1 and TRBJ1-6, is KAGVTQTPRYLIKTRGQQVTLSCSPISGHRSVSWYQQTPGQGLQFLFEYFSETQRNKGNFPGRFSGRQFSNSRSEMNVSTLELGDSALYLCASSLRVSGYNSPLHFGNGTRLTVT.

V usage is TRBV2 and J usage is TRBJ2-1; a weak D match, TRBD1 (6 bases). This CDR3 is built from 15 residues. Germline-derived CDR1 and CDR2 are SNHLY and FYNNEI. The V gene lost 4 bases and the J gene lost 3 bases, with 13 bases spanning the gap. The CDR3 spells CASSAQGINYNEQFF. In DNA, the CDR3 is TGTGCCAGCAGTGCACAGGGAATTAACTACAATGAGCAGTTCTTC.

V gene TRBV18 combines with J gene TRBJ1-2, with 8 bases matching TRBD1. CDR1 KGHSH and CDR2 LQKENI come from the germline V gene. CDR3 length: 14 amino acids. With V trimmed by 5 bases and J by 3 bases, 5 bases remained unmatched. This CDR3 reads CASSTGQVHYGYTF. The DNA for the CDR3 is TGTGCCAGCTCAACGGGACAGGTTCACTATGGCTACACCTTC.

The V call is TRBV29-1, the J call TRBJ2-7; D may be TRBD2 (6 bases). This CDR3 has 13 amino acids. The V and J ends lost 4 bases and 9 bases respectively, with 19 bases between them. CDR1 and CDR2 (germline): SQVTM, ANQGSEA. The CDR3 sequence: CSVAGTLDRAQYF. DNA of the CDR3: TGCAGCGTTGCCGGGACTCTGGATCGAGCGCAGTACTTC.

The V call is TRBV13, the J call TRBJ1-2; the D is unclear. The CDR3 is 13 residues long. Germline CDR1 and CDR2: PRHDT and FYEKMQ (reference sequence). V lost 5 bases and J lost 7, with 14 bases in between. The CDR3 spells CASSPWVSGGYTF. DNA of the CDR3: TGTGCCAGCAGCCCATGGGTTTCGGGTGGCTACACCTTC.

This clone has more than one count but fewer than ten. The chain combines TRBV6-1 with TRBJ1-1, with a possible D match to TRBD1 (6 bases). The CDR3 contains 13 residues. Germline CDR1 is MNHNS and CDR2 is SASEGT. V was pared by 8 bases and J by 1 base, with 11 bases between. The CDR3 reads CASRQATNTEAFF. As DNA, the CDR3 is TGTGCCAGCCGACAGGCCACGAACACTGAAGCTTTCTTT.

This chain connects TRBV5-4 to TRBJ2-1; 9 positions agree with TRBD2. CDR1 and CDR2 (germline): SGHNT, YYREEE (reference sequence). V gave up 0 bases and J gave up 4 bases; unmatched junction bases: 2. This CDR3 is built from 15 residues. The CDR3 reads CASSLGLAAYNEQFF. The DNA for the CDR3 is TGTGCCAGCAGCTTGGGACTAGCGGCGTACAATGAGCAGTTCTTC. The full variable domain, in which reference TRBV5-4 and TRBJ2-1 provide the parts outside the CDR3, is ETGVTQSPTHLIKTRGQQVTLRCSSQSGHNTVSWYQQALGQGPQFIFQYYREEENGRGNFPPRFSGLQFPNYSSELNVNALELDDSALYLCASSLGLAAYNEQFFGPGTRLTVL.

Concerning this clone: Additional DNA sequences in this sample encode the identical CDR3. The V gene is TRBV4-1, the J gene TRBJ2-1; 11 positions agree with TRBD2. The CDR3 sequence is 15 residues long. Germline V gene lookup returns CDR1 MGHRA and CDR2 YSYEKL. Germline trimming cut 1 base from V and 6 bases from J; bases unmatched to any gene: 2. CDR3 amino acids: CASSQGLAGGNEQFF. The CDR3 nucleotides read TGCGCCAGCAGCCAAGGGCTAGCGGGGGGCAATGAGCAGTTCTTC.

The V and J genes are TRBV7-9 and TRBJ1-1; D gene uncertain. The CDR3 is made up of 13 amino acids. Germline V CDR1 and CDR2: SEHNR, FQNEAQ (reference sequence). The V and J ends lost 6 bases and 4 bases respectively, with 12 bases between them. The CDR3 here is CASRQGTGTEAFF. CDR3 coding DNA: TGTGCCAGCAGACAAGGTACGGGCACTGAAGCTTTCTTT. Complete variable domain (other parts from reference TRBV7-9 and TRBJ1-1): DTGVSQNPRHKITKRGQNVTFRCDPISEHNRLYWYRQTLGQGPEFLTYFQNEAQLEKSRLLSDRFSAERPKGSFSTLEIQRTEQGDSAMYLCASRQGTGTEAFFGQGTRLTVV.

This clone was observed a single time. In DNA, the CDR3 is TGTGCCAGCAGTTCACAGGCTAACTATGGCTACACCTTC. This sequence encodes CASSSQANYGYTF. The rearrangement joins TRBV6-5 to TRBJ1-2; weak D call: TRBD1 (5 bases). The V end was cut by 4 bases, the J end by 0 bases, with 6 bases between. Germline V CDR1 and CDR2: MNHEY, SVGAGI. The CDR3 contains 13 residues.

The chain combines TRBV30 with TRBJ1-4, with TRBD1 matching 8 bases. With V trimmed by 1 base and J by 8 bases, 12 bases remained unmatched. The CDR3 consists of 16 residues. Germline V lookup: CDR1 GTSNPN, CDR2 SVGIG (reference sequence). CDR3 loop: CAWSGYRGEVGEKLFF. The CDR3 DNA follows: TGTGCCTGGAGTGGCTACAGGGGGGAGGTAGGAGAAAAACTGTTTTTT.

The V and J genes are TRBV29-1 and TRBJ1-1; D possibly corresponds to TRBD1 (6 bases). Germline CDR1 and CDR2: SQVTM and ANQGSEA. This CDR3 comprises 13 residues. The ends were cut back, 4 bases at V and 5 bases at J, with 14 bases in the middle. As DNA, the CDR3 is TGCAGCGTTGTCGTTGGGGGGGCTACTGAAGCTTTCTTT. Amino acid sequence: CSVVVGGATEAFF.

The gene calls are TRBV11-2 and TRBJ2-3, with D possibly TRBD2 on 6 matching bases. This CDR3 has 17 amino acids. In germline, CDR1 is SGHAT, CDR2 FQNNGV. Trimming shortened V by 2 bases and J by 4 bases, and 19 bases separated the two germline ends. In DNA form, the CDR3 reads TGTGCCAGCAGCTTATTCGTCGGCAGGCGGAGGGCAGATACGCAGTATTTT. It yields the protein CASSLFVGRRRADTQYF.